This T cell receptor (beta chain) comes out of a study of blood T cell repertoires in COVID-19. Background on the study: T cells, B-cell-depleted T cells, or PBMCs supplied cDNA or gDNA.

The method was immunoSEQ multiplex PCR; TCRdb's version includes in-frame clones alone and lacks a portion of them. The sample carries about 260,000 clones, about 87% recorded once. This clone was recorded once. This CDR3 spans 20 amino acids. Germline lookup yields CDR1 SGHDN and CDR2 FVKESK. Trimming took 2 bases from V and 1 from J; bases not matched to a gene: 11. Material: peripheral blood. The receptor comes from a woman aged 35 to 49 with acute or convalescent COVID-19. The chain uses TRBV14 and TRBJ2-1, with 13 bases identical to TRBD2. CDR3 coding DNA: TGTGCCAGCAGCCAACAAATTACTAGCGGGGGGGCGGTTTCCTACAATGAGCAGTTCTTC. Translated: CASSQQITSGGAVSYNEQFF.